This is a list of T cell receptor beta chains from one sample in a study of CXCR3-negative and CXCR3-positive naive CD8 T cells. TCRdb reprocessed the 5' RACE reads and stores each CDR3 protein as one record, lacking DNA. Recorded here are fewer than 50,000 distinct CDR3 sequences; the top ten clones represent more than 1.5%. Sequencing input: naive CXCR3- CD8+ T cells from blood. The receptor source for this set is a human donor in good health. Some clones in this sample may be carry-over from other donors' samples. Both conserved end residues are part of each CDR3. Size is omitted from some rows. Given values are once, few, many or a class for expanded clones.

V gene: TRBV7-6
J gene: TRBJ2-1
clone size: .
CDR3 protein: CASSLGGDRYRPDYNEQFF

V gene: TRBV4-3
J gene: TRBJ1-5
clone size: .
CDR3 protein: CASSQGTGDNQPQHF

V gene: TRBV19
J gene: TRBJ2-1
clone size: .
CDR3 protein: CASSVTSGGGTEQFF

V gene: TRBV6-2/TRBV6-3
J gene: TRBJ1-1
clone size: medium-sized
CDR3 protein: CASSAAENTEAFF

V gene: TRBV20-1
J gene: TRBJ2-5
clone size: .
CDR3 protein: CSARGLNGLAGGPGMVETQYF

V gene: TRBV29-1
J gene: TRBJ1-4
clone size: .
CDR3 protein: CSFTGFDEKLFF

V gene: TRBV29-1
J gene: TRBJ2-2
clone size: .
CDR3 protein: CSVTGIDNAGELFF

V gene: TRBV29-1
J gene: TRBJ2-7
clone size: .
CDR3 protein: CSVLYPTYEQYF

V gene: TRBV6-6
J gene: TRBJ2-3
clone size: .
CDR3 protein: CASSSVLGGADTQYF

V gene: TRBV11-2
J gene: TRBJ1-1
clone size: .
CDR3 protein: CASSLALGTEAFF

V gene: TRBV7-8
J gene: TRBJ2-3
clone size: .
CDR3 protein: CASSKGFDTQYF

V gene: TRBV12-3/TRBV12-4
J gene: TRBJ2-7
clone size: .
CDR3 protein: CASSWGGTLYEQYF

V gene: TRBV4-2
J gene: TRBJ2-3
clone size: .
CDR3 protein: CASSQDGGPTDTQYF

V gene: TRBV4-3
J gene: TRBJ1-6
clone size: medium-sized
CDR3 protein: CASSQDQDRVRDSPLHF

V gene: TRBV29-1
J gene: TRBJ2-7
clone size: .
CDR3 protein: CSVEAAGTSYEQYF

V gene: TRBV6-5
J gene: TRBJ2-7
clone size: .
CDR3 protein: CASSYPEGSEQYF

V gene: TRBV5-6
J gene: TRBJ1-2
clone size: .
CDR3 protein: CASSPVGAGYGYTF

V gene: TRBV7-9
J gene: TRBJ1-1
clone size: .
CDR3 protein: CASSLRPGTDFLVDTEAFF

V gene: TRBV6-4
J gene: TRBJ1-2
clone size: .
CDR3 protein: CASSDSGGYTF

V gene: TRBV12-3/TRBV12-4
J gene: TRBJ2-1
clone size: .
CDR3 protein: CASSLFWGTYNEQFF

V gene: TRBV28
J gene: TRBJ2-7
clone size: .
CDR3 protein: CASRAGLYEQYF

V gene: TRBV4-1
J gene: TRBJ2-7
clone size: .
CDR3 protein: CASSQVAGTPYEQYF

V gene: TRBV23-1
J gene: TRBJ2-7
clone size: .
CDR3 protein: CASSLPRVYSYEQYF

V gene: TRBV5-1
J gene: TRBJ2-3
clone size: .
CDR3 protein: CASSGRRTDTQYF

V gene: TRBV10-3
J gene: TRBJ2-2
clone size: .
CDR3 protein: CAISEFKNTGELFF

V gene: TRBV9
J gene: TRBJ2-7
clone size: .
CDR3 protein: CASSTLLAVPPEQYF

V gene: TRBV7-9
J gene: TRBJ2-7
clone size: .
CDR3 protein: CASSLVLTGNEQYF

V gene: TRBV14
J gene: TRBJ1-2
clone size: .
CDR3 protein: CASSQVGDNYGYTF

V gene: TRBV27
J gene: TRBJ1-1
clone size: .
CDR3 protein: CATLGGPWDTEAFF

V gene: TRBV28
J gene: TRBJ2-7
clone size: .
CDR3 protein: CASSSGHGSYEQYF

V gene: TRBV5-1
J gene: TRBJ1-3
clone size: .
CDR3 protein: CASSPRGASGNTIYF

V gene: TRBV20-1
J gene: TRBJ2-5
clone size: .
CDR3 protein: CSRDQGLQETQYF

V gene: TRBV15
J gene: TRBJ2-1
clone size: .
CDR3 protein: CATSALQGTSGTGYNEQFF

V gene: TRBV6-2/TRBV6-3
J gene: TRBJ2-7
clone size: .
CDR3 protein: CASSYPGQSYEQYF

V gene: TRBV14
J gene: TRBJ2-7
clone size: .
CDR3 protein: CASSYAGGYEQYF

V gene: TRBV29-1
J gene: TRBJ2-4
clone size: medium-sized
CDR3 protein: CSVEEDRDNIQYF

V gene: TRBV7-9
J gene: TRBJ2-7
clone size: .
CDR3 protein: CASSTPTGSLSYEQYF

V gene: TRBV19
J gene: TRBJ1-5
clone size: .
CDR3 protein: CASSLREGGNQPQHF

V gene: TRBV7-9
J gene: TRBJ2-6
clone size: .
CDR3 protein: CASSLGPGANVLTF

V gene: TRBV7-2
J gene: TRBJ2-1
clone size: .
CDR3 protein: CASQDRNNEQFF

V gene: TRBV20-1
J gene: TRBJ2-2
clone size: .
CDR3 protein: CSASGRRHTGELFF

V gene: TRBV7-7
J gene: TRBJ2-1
clone size: .
CDR3 protein: CASSPGQDDEQFF

V gene: TRBV28
J gene: TRBJ1-4
clone size: .
CDR3 protein: CASSFPRGESGSANEKLFF

V gene: TRBV6-4
J gene: TRBJ2-1
clone size: .
CDR3 protein: CASSGTRGVEQFF

V gene: TRBV6-5
J gene: TRBJ2-7
clone size: .
CDR3 protein: CASSNGGQRDF

V gene: TRBV28
J gene: TRBJ2-7
clone size: .
CDR3 protein: CASSLVAGGYEQYF

V gene: TRBV6-6
J gene: TRBJ1-1
clone size: .
CDR3 protein: CASTPEGTEAFF

V gene: TRBV5-6
J gene: TRBJ1-2
clone size: .
CDR3 protein: CASSISTGMDGYTF

V gene: TRBV12-3/TRBV12-4
J gene: TRBJ2-1
clone size: .
CDR3 protein: CASRPPGDGEQFF

V gene: TRBV7-6
J gene: TRBJ2-5
clone size: .
CDR3 protein: CASSLGDRMGETQYF

V gene: TRBV20-1
J gene: TRBJ2-7
clone size: .
CDR3 protein: CSARGQGGSSYEQYF

V gene: TRBV4-3
J gene: TRBJ2-7
clone size: .
CDR3 protein: CASSPRTEADYEQYF